One and the same sample provided the 28 T cell receptor beta chains below, sequenced in a study of cytomegalovirus exposure and HLA in healthy donors. The PCR ran on 60 Vbeta and 13 Jbeta primers. The data were produced by immunoSEQ multiplex PCR, yet TCRdb's version contains in-frame clones alone and is incomplete. The repertoire holds about 120,000 clones, with about 80% as singletons. Sequenced material: PBMCs. These receptor sequences come from a woman between 40 and 55 years old in good health and CMV-seropositive.

The rearrangement joins TRBV20-1 to TRBJ2-7; TRBD2 might be the D (5 bases). Looked up from germline, CDR1 is DFQATT and CDR2 is SNEGSKA (reference sequence). CDR3 length equals 11 residues. Trimming removed 4 bases from V and 4 bases from J, with 8 bases in between. The CDR3 DNA reads as TGCAGTGCTACCACGGGGTACGAGCAGTACTTC. Its protein is CSATTGYEQYF.

This clone was counted once. This sequence joins TRBV6-5 and TRBJ2-7, with a possible D match to TRBD2 (7 bases). This CDR3 comprises 14 residues. V gave up 3 bases and J gave up 1 base, with 10 bases separating them. Germline V gene data show CDR1 as MNHEY and CDR2 as SVGAGI. The CDR3: CASSYGGASYEQYF. DNA for the CDR3: TGTGCCAGCAGTTATGGGGGGGCTTCCTACGAGCAGTACTTC.

This chain joins TRBV28 and TRBJ2-1; D unclear. Germline lookup yields CDR1 MDHEN and CDR2 SYDVKM. CDR3 length equals 15 residues. V shed 3 bases and J shed 0 bases, with 9 bases lying between them. The CDR3 DNA reads as TGTGCCAGCAGTTTGGGCACCAGCTCCTACAATGAGCAGTTCTTC. Protein: CASSLGTSSYNEQFF.

V gene TRBV5-1 combines with J gene TRBJ2-6, with D possibly TRBD1 on 6 matching bases. The CDR3 has 16 amino acids. Trimming stripped 6 bases from V and 2 bases from J, with 15 bases between. The germline V gene has CDR1 SGHRS and CDR2 YFSETQ. CDR3 nucleotides: TGCGCCAGCACCCCCGCTACAGGGCCTGGGGCCAACGTCCTGACTTTC. It translates to CASTPATGPGANVLTF.

The rearrangement joins TRBV2 to TRBJ2-5; D gene unclear. Per the germline V gene, CDR1 is SNHLY and CDR2 is FYNNEI. This CDR3 is built from 11 residues. V lost 6 bases and J lost 2, with 4 bases in between. The CDR3 DNA sequence: TGTGCCAGCAGGACACAAGAGACCCAGTACTTC. As protein: CASRTQETQYF. Full variable domain (remainder filled in from reference TRBV2 and TRBJ2-5): EPEVTQTPSHQVTQMGQEVILRCVPISNHLYFYWYRQILGQKVEFLVSFYNNEISEKSEIFDDQFSVERPDGSNFTLKIRSTKLEDSAMYFCASRTQETQYFGPGTRLLVL.

This clone appeared a few times. V usage is TRBV28 and J usage is TRBJ1-1; perhaps TRBD1 as D (5 bases). V was trimmed by 6 bases and J by 1 base, leaving 12 bases between them. This CDR3 region has 14 residues. CDR1 MDHEN and CDR2 SYDVKM come from the germline V gene. The CDR3 nucleotides are TGTGCCAGCAGCTCAGGGTTCTCGAACACTGAAGCTTTCTTT. This codes for CASSSGFSNTEAFF.

The chain employs TRBV21-1 and TRBJ1-5; the D call TRBD1 from the table was never checked on the DNA. TRBV21-1 is a known pseudogene. The CDR3 totals 22 residues. CDR3 coding DNA: TGTGCCAGCAGCAAACTGTTCAGGGGACAGGGGGTTCAGGGGGATAGCAATCAGCCCCAGCATTTT. Translated, it gives CASSKLFRGQGVQGDSNQPQHF.

This chain uses TRBV7-9 with TRBJ2-1, with 11 bases aligning to TRBD2. The CDR3 spans 17 residues. V shed 5 bases and J 8 bases; nucleotides not matched to a gene: 14. From germline, CDR1 is SEHNR and CDR2 FQNEAQ (reference sequence). CDR3 residues: CASSPELAGERFHEQFF. DNA of the CDR3: TGTGCCAGCAGCCCCGAACTAGCGGGAGAACGTTTCCATGAGCAGTTCTTC. The full variable domain, its missing parts supplied by reference TRBV7-9 and TRBJ2-1, is DTGVSQNPRHKITKRGQNVTFRCDPISEHNRLYWYRQTLGQGPEFLTYFQNEAQLEKSRLLSDRFSAERPKGSFSTLEIQRTEQGDSAMYLCASSPELAGERFHEQFFGPGTRLTVL.

This CDR3 reads CASSPTSGRENTGELFF. Written as DNA, the CDR3 is TGTGCCAGCAGCCCGACTAGCGGGAGGGAAAACACCGGGGAGCTGTTTTTT. V is TRBV7-9 and J is TRBJ2-2; 14 positions agree with TRBD2. Per germline, CDR1 SEHNR and CDR2 FQNEAQ (reference sequence). With V trimmed by 5 bases and J by 2 bases, 4 bases remained unmatched. This CDR3 is 17 amino acids long.

The chain employs TRBV4-1 and TRBJ2-7, with 8 bases that match TRBD1. The CDR3 is made up of 20 amino acids. Trimming removed 5 bases from V and 0 bases from J; junction bases left unmatched: 21. Looked up from germline, CDR1 is MGHRA and CDR2 is YSYEKL. The CDR3 sequence: CASSAHYPRGRFPSSYEQYF. In DNA form, the CDR3 reads TGCGCCAGCAGCGCCCACTACCCCAGGGGGCGCTTCCCTAGCTCCTACGAGCAGTACTTC.

The chain uses TRBV7-9 and TRBJ2-2, with 10 positions matching TRBD2. Losses at the gene ends were 5 bases for V and 4 bases for J; bases not matched to a gene: 7. Germline CDR1 is SEHNR and CDR2 is FQNEAQ (reference sequence). This CDR3 is built from 16 residues. The DNA of the CDR3 is TGTGCCAGCAGCCCGCACCTAGCGGGAGTCACCGGGGAGCTGTTTTTT. Translated, it gives CASSPHLAGVTGELFF.

The gene calls are TRBV18 and TRBJ1-4; no clear D gene. The CDR3 covers 13 residues. The germline gives CDR1 KGHSH, CDR2 LQKENI. Between the trimmed V and J ends, which lost 3 bases and 8 bases, there was a span of 10 bases. CDR3 coding DNA: TGTGCCAGCTCACCTAATACTCGGGAAAAACTGTTTTTT. Protein product: CASSPNTREKLFF.

The chain links TRBV6-4 to TRBJ2-7, with TRBD2 as a possible D gene (6 bases). Germline CDR1 reads MRHNA; CDR2 reads SNTAGT. The length of the CDR3 is 14 residues. Trimming cost V 7 bases and J 4 bases, with 17 bases left between them. This CDR3 is CASTKPGGRYEQYF. The CDR3, as DNA: TGTGCCAGCACTAAACCCGGGGGACGGTACGAGCAGTACTTC.

The CDR3 region is CASSLSWSGTEGKNQPQHF. The DNA of the CDR3 is TGTGCCAGCAGTTTATCTTGGTCAGGGACGGAGGGGAAAAATCAGCCCCAGCATTTT. V is TRBV28 and J is TRBJ1-5; D possibly corresponds to TRBD1 (5 bases). There are 19 residues in the CDR3. Germline lookup yields CDR1 MDHEN and CDR2 SYDVKM. The V and J ends lost 1 base and 4 bases respectively, with 23 bases between them.

The chain carries TRBV10-3 and TRBJ2-3; maybe TRBD2 (6 bases). The CDR3 totals 15 residues. V lost 7 bases, J lost 4 bases, and 18 bases lay in between. CDR1 ENHRY and CDR2 SYGVKD come from the germline V gene. CDR3 bases: TGTGCCATCACCTCCACGGGAGAGGTGGCAGATACGCAGTATTTT. It yields the protein CAITSTGEVADTQYF.

In its sample, this clone was seen a few times. The chain is built from TRBV28 and TRBJ1-5; D might be TRBD1 (5 bases). This CDR3 contains 14 residues. The ends were cut back, 7 bases at V and 4 bases at J, with 14 bases in the middle. CDR1 is MDHEN, CDR2 SYDVKM, per germline. CDR3 DNA: TGTGCCAGCACCCTGGGCAGGGTTAATCAGCCCCAGCATTTT. Protein sequence: CASTLGRVNQPQHF.

V and J are TRBV6-5 and TRBJ2-1; D not certain. Looked up from germline, CDR1 is MNHEY and CDR2 is SVGAGI. The CDR3 length is 15 residues. Trimming shortened V by 0 bases and J by 4 bases, and 10 bases separated the two germline ends. The CDR3 loop reads CASSYSPGPYNEQFF. CDR3 coding DNA: TGTGCCAGCAGTTACTCGCCCGGTCCATACAATGAGCAGTTCTTC.

The J gene is TRBJ2-2, the V gene TRBV10-3, with a possible D match to TRBD2 (5 bases). Between the trimmed V and J ends, which lost 10 bases and 4 bases, there was a span of 25 bases. Germline values: CDR1 ENHRY, CDR2 SYGVKD. The CDR3 contains 17 residues. As DNA, the CDR3 is TGTGCCACCAGGATGACTACCCAGGACGTAATCACCGGGGAGCTGTTTTTT. Translation: CATRMTTQDVITGELFF.

This sequence joins TRBV4-3 and TRBJ2-5, with TRBD2 matching 13 bases. Per the germline V gene, CDR1 is LGHNA and CDR2 is YSLEER. Losses at the gene ends were 0 bases for V and 5 bases for J; bases not matched to a gene: 15. The CDR3 spans 20 residues. CDR3 protein: CASSQDISGQTSGRRETQYF. CDR3 in DNA: TGCGCCAGCAGCCAAGATATAAGCGGGCAGACTAGCGGGAGGCGGGAGACCCAGTACTTC.

The chain is built from TRBV19 and TRBJ2-2, with D unclear. The length of the CDR3 is 12 residues. Looked up from germline, CDR1 is LNHDA and CDR2 is SQIVND (reference sequence). The V end was cut by 4 bases, the J end by 9 bases, with 9 bases between. The CDR3 coding sequence is TGTGCCAGTAGTACGGAGAACCGGGAGCTGTTTTTT. Translated: CASSTENRELFF.

The J gene is TRBJ1-1, the V gene TRBV27; 7 bases fit TRBD1. The V segment lost 4 bases and the J segment 4 bases; nucleotides outside the gene matches: 12. The germline gives CDR1 MNHEY, CDR2 SMNVEV (reference sequence). CDR3 length equals 16 residues. The CDR3 spells CASSSIRKTGITEAFF. For the CDR3, the DNA is TGTGCCAGCAGTTCAATCCGAAAGACAGGGATCACTGAAGCTTTCTTT.

There are a few counts of this clone. The J gene is TRBJ2-6, the V gene TRBV11-2; D uncertain. CDR3 size: 18 residues. V was cut by 4 bases and J by 1 base, with 17 bases left in between. Per the germline V gene, CDR1 is SGHAT and CDR2 is FQNNGV. CDR3 amino acids: CASSSFVGSLSGANVLTF. The CDR3 nucleotides are TGTGCCAGCAGCTCGTTCGTCGGGTCTTTATCTGGGGCCAACGTCCTGACTTTC.

In the case of this clone: Other nucleotide sequences in the sample specify the same CDR3. The V gene is TRBV5-4, the J gene TRBJ2-1; TRBD2 matches 8 bases. Per germline, CDR1 SGHNT and CDR2 YYREEE (reference sequence). The CDR3 spans 19 residues. After removal of 5 bases from V and 7 bases from J, the junction contained 23 bases not matched to a gene. CDR3: CASSSPGTSGPTGLNEQFF. CDR3 bases: TGTGCCAGCAGTTCCCCCGGGACTAGTGGGCCTACAGGGCTAAATGAGCAGTTCTTC.

This rearrangement joins TRBV2 to TRBJ2-1; TRBD2 aligns across 10 bases. This CDR3 contains 16 residues. With V trimmed by 6 bases and J by 9 bases, 14 bases remained unmatched. CDR1 and CDR2 (germline): SNHLY, FYNNEI. The CDR3 loop is CASSAQASGSGSEQFF. CDR3 nucleotides: TGTGCCAGCAGCGCACAGGCTAGCGGGAGTGGTAGTGAGCAGTTCTTC.

V usage is TRBV27 and J usage is TRBJ1-4, with TRBD1 matching over 8 bases. The CDR3 has 16 residues. The V gene's germline CDR1 is MNHEY and CDR2 SMNVEV (reference sequence). V shed 2 bases, J shed 2 bases, and the junction held 4 bases outside the gene matches. The CDR3 nucleotides are TGTGCCAGCAGTTTAGGGCAGGGGGCGACTAATGAAAAACTGTTTTTT. Translated: CASSLGQGATNEKLFF.

Only one count was recorded for this clone. V gene TRBV5-1 combines with J gene TRBJ2-7; 8 positions match TRBD2. V trimming: 4 bases; J trimming: 0 bases; junction bases outside the gene matches: 15. From germline, CDR1 is SGHRS and CDR2 YFSETQ. The CDR3 consists of 18 residues. The CDR3 sequence: CASSDGVGLAGNSYEQYF. The CDR3 coding sequence is TGCGCCAGCAGCGATGGAGTCGGGCTAGCGGGTAACTCCTACGAGCAGTACTTC. Combining the CDR3 with reference TRBV5-1 and TRBJ2-7 gives the whole variable domain KAGVTQTPRYLIKTRGQQVTLSCSPISGHRSVSWYQQTPGQGLQFLFEYFSETQRNKGNFPGRFSGRQFSNSRSEMNVSTLELGDSALYLCASSDGVGLAGNSYEQYFGPGTRLTVT.

CDR3 region: CASSGRGSYEQYF. The DNA of the CDR3 is TGTGCCAGCAGCGGCAGGGGCTCCTACGAGCAGTACTTC. The chain recombines TRBV9 with TRBJ2-7, with D possibly matching TRBD1 (6 bases). The ends were cut back, 3 bases at V and 0 bases at J, with 7 bases in the middle. Germline-derived CDR1 and CDR2 are SGDLS and YYNGEE. CDR3 length: 13 amino acids.

This chain connects TRBV5-4 to TRBJ2-1, with 9 bases identical to TRBD2. The CDR3 spans 16 residues. Trimming cost V 4 bases and J 4 bases; bases outside gene matches: 9. The germline V gene has CDR1 SGHNT and CDR2 YYREEE (reference sequence). For the CDR3, the DNA is TGTGCCAGCAGCCAAGATTCCAGCGGGGGGTACAATGAGCAGTTCTTC. Translated: CASSQDSSGGYNEQFF.